The 14 T cell receptor beta chains below all came from one sample that was sequenced in a study of shared clonotypes between healthy human individuals. Clones were read by immunoSEQ multiplex PCR, and TCRdb kept only the in-frame ones, dropping some. This sample has 950,000 to 1,100,000 clones; more than 75% occur once, and the top ten carry 0.5% to 0.65%. Sequencing used memory CD4+ T cells from PBMCs. Subset meaning: CD45RA-negative fraction. The receptors were gathered from a man younger than 35 in good health. Some clones in this sample may be carry-over from other donors' samples.

This clone is a singleton in its sample. This chain uses TRBV5-1 with TRBJ1-2; D is perhaps TRBD1 (6 bases). This CDR3 is built from 14 residues. V was shortened by 4 bases and J by 2 bases, with 12 bases between the two germline ends. CDR1 is SGHRS and CDR2 is YFSETQ in the germline V gene. This CDR3 is CASSANTGNYGYTF. The CDR3, as DNA: TGCGCCAGCAGCGCGAACACAGGGAACTATGGCTACACCTTC.

This sequence joins TRBV2 and TRBJ2-7; perhaps TRBD2 as D (6 bases). Germline lookup yields CDR1 SNHLY and CDR2 FYNNEI. This CDR3 is 16 amino acids long. V lost 7 bases and J 0 bases, leaving 19 bases between the germline ends. The CDR3, as DNA: TGTGCCAGCAAGTCGCCGGCAGCGGGCTTCTCCTACGAGCAGTACTTC. The encoded protein is CASKSPAAGFSYEQYF.

This clone has a handful of counts. CDR3 DNA sequence: TGTGCCAGCAGTGTGGTAAATTCCGGGGGCTACACCTTC. The encoded protein is CASSVVNSGGYTF. The chain joins TRBV2 to TRBJ1-2; no reliable D call. Between the trimmed V and J ends, which lost 4 bases and 8 bases, there was a span of 14 bases. The CDR3 runs 13 residues. The germline gives CDR1 SNHLY, CDR2 FYNNEI.

The chain has TRBV4-1 and TRBJ1-1, with TRBD1 matching over 9 bases. The CDR3 covers 17 residues. Germline V gene data show CDR1 as MGHRA and CDR2 as YSYEKL. Trimming cost V 1 base and J 5 bases; bases outside gene matches: 11. CDR3 amino acids: CASSQGFSQGARTEAFF. The CDR3 DNA follows: TGCGCCAGCAGCCAAGGGTTCTCACAGGGGGCTAGGACTGAAGCTTTCTTT.

Written as DNA, the CDR3 is TGCGCCAGCAGCCAAGACCCAGCTAACTATGGCTACACCTTC. This sequence encodes CASSQDPANYGYTF. The rearrangement uses TRBV4-1 and TRBJ1-2; D not resolved. V was cut by 0 bases and J by 0 bases, with 5 bases left in between. CDR1 is MGHRA, CDR2 YSYEKL, per germline. The CDR3 loop spans 14 amino acids.

Only a few counts were recorded for this clone. The chain is built from TRBV25-1 and TRBJ2-7, with a weak D call TRBD2 (6 bases). CDR1 MGHDK and CDR2 SYGVNS come from the germline V gene. Trimming cost V 5 bases and J 1 base, with 15 bases left between them. The CDR3 consists of 15 residues. The CDR3 sequence: CASSLEAGLSYEQYF. The CDR3 DNA reads TGTGCCAGCAGTCTCGAAGCGGGTTTGTCCTACGAGCAGTACTTC.

This chain links TRBV29-1 with TRBJ1-2; D uncertain. The CDR3 has 12 residues. In germline, CDR1 is SQVTM, CDR2 ANQGSEA. Trimming removed 5 bases at V and 2 bases at J, with 9 bases between. CDR3 loop: CSVRENNYGYTF. The CDR3 DNA reads TGCAGCGTTAGAGAGAACAACTATGGCTACACCTTC.

The chain employs TRBV30 and TRBJ1-5; no clear D. Trimming removed 2 bases from V and 0 bases from J, with 8 bases in between. Germline CDR1 reads GTSNPN; CDR2 reads SVGIG (reference sequence). This CDR3 comprises 14 residues. The CDR3 loop reads CAWSPTRSNQPQHF. CDR3 bases: TGTGCCTGGAGTCCGACCCGTAGCAATCAGCCCCAGCATTTT.

In this sample, this clone turned up once. The rearrangement links TRBV7-2 to TRBJ1-2; D call uncertain. The germline gives CDR1 SGHTA, CDR2 FQGNSA. V was trimmed by 0 bases and J by 4 bases, leaving 6 bases between them. The CDR3 spans 13 residues. CDR3 nucleotides: TGTGCCAGCAGCTTAGCGCCGTTCTATGGCTACACCTTC. Its protein product is CASSLAPFYGYTF.

The rearrangement joins TRBV29-1 to TRBJ2-3, with D possibly being TRBD1 (5 bases). The ends were cut back, 5 bases at V and 6 bases at J, with 9 bases in the middle. The CDR3 is 11 amino acids. The germline V gene has CDR1 SQVTM and CDR2 ANQGSEA. This CDR3 is CSVNPGDTQYF. Here the CDR3 DNA reads TGCAGCGTTAACCCAGGGGATACGCAGTATTTT.

The chain is built from TRBV5-1 and TRBJ2-3; possible D gene TRBD1, 7 bases. Germline V gene sequence: CDR1 SGHRS, CDR2 YFSETQ. The CDR3 length is 16 residues. The V and J ends lost 0 bases and 7 bases respectively, with 18 bases between them. CDR3 nucleotides: TGCGCCAGCAGCTTGGTCGGCAGGGGGGACCATCATACGCAGTATTTT. Protein product: CASSLVGRGDHHTQYF.

Comment on this clone: Other DNA sequences in the same sample also yield this CDR3. The rearrangement joins TRBV28 to TRBJ2-7; no clear D gene. The germline CDR1 and CDR2 sequences are MDHEN and SYDVKM. CDR3 length: 12 residues. Deletions cut 4 bases from V and 2 bases from J, with 6 bases between. CDR3 nucleotide sequence: TGTGCCAGCAGTTCTCCCGCCTACGAGCAGTACTTC. Its protein product is CASSSPAYEQYF.

The chain uses TRBV28 and TRBJ2-5; unclear D gene. The CDR3 runs to 15 residues. The germline CDR1 and CDR2 sequences are MDHEN and SYDVKM. With 1 base removed from V and 4 bases from J, the gap between germline ends came to 13 bases. The CDR3 protein is CASSLSPVMVETQYF. The CDR3 coding sequence is TGTGCCAGCAGTTTATCCCCTGTTATGGTAGAGACCCAGTACTTC. Full variable domain (rest looked up from reference TRBV28 and TRBJ2-5): DVKVTQSSRYLVKRTGEKVFLECVQDMDHENMFWYRQDPGLGLRLIYFSYDVKMKEKGDIPEGYSVSREKKERFSLILESASTNQTSMYLCASSLSPVMVETQYFGPGTRLLVL.

This clone appeared once. The chain carries TRBV2 and TRBJ2-3, with D unresolved. CDR1 and CDR2 (germline): SNHLY, FYNNEI. Trimming took 4 bases from V and 10 from J, leaving 9 bases between them. The CDR3 contains 11 residues. CDR3 nucleotide sequence: TGTGCCAGCAGTGGGAGCGTGGCGCAGTATTTT. It is translated as CASSGSVAQYF.